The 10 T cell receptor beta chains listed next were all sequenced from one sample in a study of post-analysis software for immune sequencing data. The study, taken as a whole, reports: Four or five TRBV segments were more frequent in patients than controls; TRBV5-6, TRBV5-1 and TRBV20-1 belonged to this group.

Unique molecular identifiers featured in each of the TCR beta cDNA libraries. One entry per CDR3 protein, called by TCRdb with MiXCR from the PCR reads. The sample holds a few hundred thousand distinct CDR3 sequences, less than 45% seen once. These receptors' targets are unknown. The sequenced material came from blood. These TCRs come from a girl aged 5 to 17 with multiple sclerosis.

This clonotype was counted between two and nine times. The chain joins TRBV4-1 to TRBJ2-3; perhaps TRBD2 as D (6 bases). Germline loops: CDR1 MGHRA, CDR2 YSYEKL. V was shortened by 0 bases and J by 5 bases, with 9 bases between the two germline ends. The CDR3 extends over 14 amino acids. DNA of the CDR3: TGCGCCAGCAGCCAAGATAGCGGCAGAGATACGCAGTATTTT. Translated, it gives CASSQDSGRDTQYF.

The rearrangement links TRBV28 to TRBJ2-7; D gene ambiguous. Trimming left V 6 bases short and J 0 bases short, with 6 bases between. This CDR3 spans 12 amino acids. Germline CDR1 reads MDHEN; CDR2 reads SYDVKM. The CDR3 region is CASRERSYEQYF. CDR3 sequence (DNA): TGTGCCAGCAGAGAACGCTCCTACGAGCAGTACTTC. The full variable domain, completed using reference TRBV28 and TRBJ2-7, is DVKVTQSSRYLVKRTGEKVFLECVQDMDHENMFWYRQDPGLGLRLIYFSYDVKMKEKGDIPEGYSVSREKKERFSLILESASTNQTSMYLCASRERSYEQYFGPGTRLTVT.

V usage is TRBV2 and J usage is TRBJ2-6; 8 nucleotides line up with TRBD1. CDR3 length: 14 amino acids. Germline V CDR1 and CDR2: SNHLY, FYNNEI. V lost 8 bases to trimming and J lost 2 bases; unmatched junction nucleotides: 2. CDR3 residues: CASRDRTGANVLTF. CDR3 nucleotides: TGTGCCAGCCGGGACAGGACTGGGGCCAACGTCCTGACTTTC. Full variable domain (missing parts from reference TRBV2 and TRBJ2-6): EPEVTQTPSHQVTQMGQEVILRCVPISNHLYFYWYRQILGQKVEFLVSFYNNEISEKSEIFDDQFSVERPDGSNFTLKIRSTKLEDSAMYFCASRDRTGANVLTFGAGSRLTVL.

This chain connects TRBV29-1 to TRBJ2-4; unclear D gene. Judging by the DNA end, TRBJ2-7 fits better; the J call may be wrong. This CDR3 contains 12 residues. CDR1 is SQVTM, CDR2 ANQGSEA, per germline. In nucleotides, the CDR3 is TGCAGCGTTGACGTTGGGGACTACGAGCAGTACTTC. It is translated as CSVDVGDYEQYF.

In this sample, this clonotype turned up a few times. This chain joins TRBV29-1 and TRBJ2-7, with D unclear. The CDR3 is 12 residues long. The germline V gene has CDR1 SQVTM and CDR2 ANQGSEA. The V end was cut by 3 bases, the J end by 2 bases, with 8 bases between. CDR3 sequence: CSVEGEPYEQYF. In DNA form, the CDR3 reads TGCAGCGTTGAGGGCGAGCCCTACGAGCAGTACTTC.

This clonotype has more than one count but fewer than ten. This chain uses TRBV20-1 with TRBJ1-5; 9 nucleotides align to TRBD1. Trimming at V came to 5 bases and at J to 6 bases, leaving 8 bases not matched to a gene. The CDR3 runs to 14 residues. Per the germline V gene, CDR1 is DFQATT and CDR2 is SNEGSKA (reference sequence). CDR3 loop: CSADDRGFGQPQHF. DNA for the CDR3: TGCAGTGCTGACGACAGGGGGTTCGGTCAGCCCCAGCATTTT.

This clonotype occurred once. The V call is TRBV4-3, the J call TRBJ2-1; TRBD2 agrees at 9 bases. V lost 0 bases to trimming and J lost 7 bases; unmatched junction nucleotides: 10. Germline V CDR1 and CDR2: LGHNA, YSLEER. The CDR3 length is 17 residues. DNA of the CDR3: TGCGCCAGCAGCCAAGATCCGGTGGCGGGAGGGTTAAATGAGCAGTTCTTC. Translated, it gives CASSQDPVAGGLNEQFF.

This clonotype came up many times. The CDR3 loop is CSLDLGGTQYF. The CDR3 DNA sequence: TGCAGCTTAGACCTCGGAGGGACCCAGTACTTC. V gene TRBV29-1 combines with J gene TRBJ2-5, with a possible D match to TRBD2 (5 bases). The CDR3 runs to 11 residues. CDR1 and CDR2 from the germline V gene are SQVTM and ANQGSEA. The V end was cut by 8 bases, the J end by 7 bases, with 14 bases between. The full variable domain, rest sourced from reference TRBV29-1 and TRBJ2-5, is SAVISQKPSRDICQRGTSLTIQCQVDSQVTMMFWYRQQPGQSLTLIATANQGSEATYESGFVIDKFPISRPNLTFSTLTVSNMSPEDSSIYLCSLDLGGTQYFGPGTRLLVL.

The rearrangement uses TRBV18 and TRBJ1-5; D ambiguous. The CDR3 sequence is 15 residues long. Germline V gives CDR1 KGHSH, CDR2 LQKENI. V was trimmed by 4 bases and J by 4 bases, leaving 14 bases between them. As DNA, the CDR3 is TGTGCCAGCTCACAGACAATCGGGGATAATCAGCCCCAGCATTTT. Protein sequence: CASSQTIGDNQPQHF.

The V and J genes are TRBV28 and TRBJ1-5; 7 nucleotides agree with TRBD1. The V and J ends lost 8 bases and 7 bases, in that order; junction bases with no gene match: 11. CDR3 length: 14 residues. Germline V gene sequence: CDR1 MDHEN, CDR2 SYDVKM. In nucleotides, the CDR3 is TGTGCCAGCTACCCAGGGGGGATAGGACAGCCCCAGCATTTT. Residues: CASYPGGIGQPQHF.